The entry below describes one T cell receptor (beta chain). Antigen unknown. The CDR3 length is 15 residues. Looked up from germline, CDR1 is LGHNA and CDR2 is YNFKEQ. V was trimmed by 1 base and J by 0 bases, leaving 9 bases between them. The sample belongs to a study of T cell responses to AZD1222 COVID-19 vaccine. Notes on the study in general: Clonal diversity may have been underestimated, and the donors were mostly white British, with more females than males. There were vaccine-associated CD4 TCRs across spike, dominant at 160-218 and 743-854. Seropositive at baseline were only a handful of AZD1222 recipients.

Clones were sequenced by immunoSEQ multiplex PCR, and TCRdb holds only the in-frame ones, with some missing. The sample lists 150,000 or so clones; around nine tenths were seen once. The clonotype was recovered from an adult in good health. The V call is TRBV4-2, the J call TRBJ1-1; no clear D gene. This specimen was peripheral blood, taken on day 0 of AZD1222 vaccination. The CDR3 sequence: CASSQVERMNTEAFF. DNA for the CDR3: TGTGCCAGCAGCCAAGTCGAGAGAATGAACACTGAAGCTTTCTTT.